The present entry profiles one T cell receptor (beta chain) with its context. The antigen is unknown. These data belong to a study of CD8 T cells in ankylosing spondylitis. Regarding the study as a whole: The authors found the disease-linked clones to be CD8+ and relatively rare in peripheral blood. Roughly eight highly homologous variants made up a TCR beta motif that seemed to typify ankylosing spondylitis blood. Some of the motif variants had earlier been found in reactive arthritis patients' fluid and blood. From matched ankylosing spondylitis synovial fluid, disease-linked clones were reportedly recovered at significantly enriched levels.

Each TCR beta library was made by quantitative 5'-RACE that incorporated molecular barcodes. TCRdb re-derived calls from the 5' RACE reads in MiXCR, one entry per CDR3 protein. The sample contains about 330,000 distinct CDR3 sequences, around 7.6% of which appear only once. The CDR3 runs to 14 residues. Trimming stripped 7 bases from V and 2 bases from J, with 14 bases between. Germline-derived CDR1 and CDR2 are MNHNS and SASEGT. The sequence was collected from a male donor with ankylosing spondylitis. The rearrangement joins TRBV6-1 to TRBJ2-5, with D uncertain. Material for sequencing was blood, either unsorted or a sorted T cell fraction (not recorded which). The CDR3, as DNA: TGTGCCAGCAAAAACGGTCTGGTTCAAGAGACCCAGTACTTC. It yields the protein CASKNGLVQETQYF.